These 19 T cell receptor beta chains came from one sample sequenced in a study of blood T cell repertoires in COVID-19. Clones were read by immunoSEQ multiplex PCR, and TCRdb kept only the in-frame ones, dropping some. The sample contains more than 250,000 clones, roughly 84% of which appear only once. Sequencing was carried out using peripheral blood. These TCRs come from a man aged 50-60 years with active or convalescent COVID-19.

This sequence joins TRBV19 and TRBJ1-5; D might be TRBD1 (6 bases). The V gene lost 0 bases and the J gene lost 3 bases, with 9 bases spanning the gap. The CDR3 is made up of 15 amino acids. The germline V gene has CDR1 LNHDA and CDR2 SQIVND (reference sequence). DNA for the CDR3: TGTGCCAGTAGTATAGACTCAGGGGTCAATCAGCCCCAGCATTTT. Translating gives CASSIDSGVNQPQHF.

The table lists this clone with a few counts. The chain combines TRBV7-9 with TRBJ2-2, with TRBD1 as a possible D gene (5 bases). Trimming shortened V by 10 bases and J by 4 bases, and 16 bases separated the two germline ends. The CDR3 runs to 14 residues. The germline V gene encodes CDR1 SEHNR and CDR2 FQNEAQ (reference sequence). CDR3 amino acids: CATPPARGTGELFF. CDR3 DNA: TGTGCCACCCCGCCCGCTAGGGGCACCGGGGAGCTGTTTTTT.

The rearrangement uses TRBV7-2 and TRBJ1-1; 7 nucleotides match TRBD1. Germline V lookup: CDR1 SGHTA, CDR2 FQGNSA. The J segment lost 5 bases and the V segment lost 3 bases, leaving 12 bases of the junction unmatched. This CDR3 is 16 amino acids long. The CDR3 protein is CASSFPNRGRGTEAFF. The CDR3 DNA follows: TGTGCCAGCAGCTTCCCGAACAGGGGAAGGGGGACTGAAGCTTTCTTT.

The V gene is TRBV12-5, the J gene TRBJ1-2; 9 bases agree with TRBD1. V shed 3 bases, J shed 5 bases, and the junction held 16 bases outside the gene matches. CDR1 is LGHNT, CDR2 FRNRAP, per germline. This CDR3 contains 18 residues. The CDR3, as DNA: TGTGCTAGTGGTTTTGGGTCCGGACAGGGGAGTGTTGGGTATGGCTACACCTTC. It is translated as CASGFGSGQGSVGYGYTF.

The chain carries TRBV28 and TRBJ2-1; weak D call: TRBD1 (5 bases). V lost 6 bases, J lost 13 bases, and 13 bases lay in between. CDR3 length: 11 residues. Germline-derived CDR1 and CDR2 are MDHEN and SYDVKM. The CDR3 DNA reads TGTGCCAGCAGCGGACAAACCGACCAGTTCTTC. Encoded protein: CASSGQTDQFF. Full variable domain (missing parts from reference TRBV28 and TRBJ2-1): DVKVTQSSRYLVKRTGEKVFLECVQDMDHENMFWYRQDPGLGLRLIYFSYDVKMKEKGDIPEGYSVSREKKERFSLILESASTNQTSMYLCASSGQTDQFFGPGTRLTVL.

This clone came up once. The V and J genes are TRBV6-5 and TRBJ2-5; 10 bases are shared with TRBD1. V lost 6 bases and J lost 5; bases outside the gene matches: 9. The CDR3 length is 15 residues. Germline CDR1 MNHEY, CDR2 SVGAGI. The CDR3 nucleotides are TGTGCCAGCAGCCCCGGACAGGGGGACGATGAGACCCAGTACTTC. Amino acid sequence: CASSPGQGDDETQYF.

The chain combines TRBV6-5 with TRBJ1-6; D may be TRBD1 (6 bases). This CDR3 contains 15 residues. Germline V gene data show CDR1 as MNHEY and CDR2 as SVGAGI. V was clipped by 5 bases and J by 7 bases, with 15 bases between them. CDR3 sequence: CASSRTVQINSPLHF. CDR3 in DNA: TGTGCCAGCAGTAGGACAGTTCAAATAAATTCACCCCTCCACTTT.

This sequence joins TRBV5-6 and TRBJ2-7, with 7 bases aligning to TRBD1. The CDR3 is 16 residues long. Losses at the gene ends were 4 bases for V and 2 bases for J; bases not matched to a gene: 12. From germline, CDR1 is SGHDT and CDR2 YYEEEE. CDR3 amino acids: CASSLGPTGQAYEQYF. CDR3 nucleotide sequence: TGTGCCAGCAGCCTGGGCCCGACAGGGCAGGCCTACGAGCAGTACTTC.

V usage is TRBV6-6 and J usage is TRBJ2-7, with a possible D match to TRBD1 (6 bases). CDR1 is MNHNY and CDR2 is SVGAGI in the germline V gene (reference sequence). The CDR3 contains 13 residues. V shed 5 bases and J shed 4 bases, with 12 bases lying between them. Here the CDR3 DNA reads TGTGCCAGCAGTACCAGGGGCGATTACGAGCAGTACTTC. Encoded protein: CASSTRGDYEQYF.

The CDR3 region has the DNA TGTGCCAGCAGCTTGGATATGGGGCCAGCCCAGCATTTT. Amino acid sequence: CASSLDMGPAQHF. The rearrangement links TRBV5-6 to TRBJ1-5; TRBD1 is a possible D gene (5 bases). The CDR3 has 13 amino acids. Deletions cut 0 bases from V and 11 bases from J, with 12 bases between. Germline V gene sequence: CDR1 SGHDT, CDR2 YYEEEE.

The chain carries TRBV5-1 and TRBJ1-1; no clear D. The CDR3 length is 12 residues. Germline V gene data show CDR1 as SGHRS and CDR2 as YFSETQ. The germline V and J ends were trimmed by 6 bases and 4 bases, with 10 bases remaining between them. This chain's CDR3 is CASTPGGTEAFF. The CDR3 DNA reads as TGCGCCAGCACGCCGGGAGGCACTGAAGCTTTCTTT.

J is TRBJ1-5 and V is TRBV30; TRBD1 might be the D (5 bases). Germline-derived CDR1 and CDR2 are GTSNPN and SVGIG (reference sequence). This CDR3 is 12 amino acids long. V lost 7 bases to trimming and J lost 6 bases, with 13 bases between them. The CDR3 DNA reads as TGTGCCTTGGGGGTCGGTGGTCAGCCCCAGCATTTT. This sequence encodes CALGVGGQPQHF.

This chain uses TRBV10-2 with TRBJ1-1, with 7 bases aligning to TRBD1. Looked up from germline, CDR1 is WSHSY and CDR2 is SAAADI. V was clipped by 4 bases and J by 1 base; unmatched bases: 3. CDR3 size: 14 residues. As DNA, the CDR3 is TGCGCCAGCAGTGTTGACAGGGCGAACACTGAAGCTTTCTTT. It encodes CASSVDRANTEAFF.

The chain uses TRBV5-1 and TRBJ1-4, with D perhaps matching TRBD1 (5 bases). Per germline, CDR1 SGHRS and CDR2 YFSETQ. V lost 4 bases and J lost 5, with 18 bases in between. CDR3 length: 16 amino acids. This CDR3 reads CASSDQGIGANEKLFF. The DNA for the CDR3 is TGCGCCAGCAGCGACCAGGGAATAGGGGCGAATGAAAAACTGTTTTTT.

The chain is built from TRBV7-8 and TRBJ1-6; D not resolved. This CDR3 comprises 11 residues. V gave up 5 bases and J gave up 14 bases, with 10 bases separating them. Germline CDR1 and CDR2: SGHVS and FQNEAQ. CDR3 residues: CASSRFSALHF. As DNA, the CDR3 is TGTGCCAGCAGCCGTTTTTCGGCCCTCCACTTT.

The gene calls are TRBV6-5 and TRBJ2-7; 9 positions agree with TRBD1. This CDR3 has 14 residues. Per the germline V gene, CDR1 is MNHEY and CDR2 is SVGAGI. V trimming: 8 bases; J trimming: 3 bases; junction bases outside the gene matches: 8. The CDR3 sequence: CASLFRTGDYEQYF. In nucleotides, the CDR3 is TGTGCCAGCCTTTTCCGGACAGGGGACTACGAGCAGTACTTC.

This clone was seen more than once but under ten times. The CDR3 sequence is CASSPSPGQTQETQYF. CDR3 DNA sequence: TGTGCCAGCAGCCCATCACCGGGACAGACACAAGAGACCCAGTACTTC. The chain recombines TRBV5-4 with TRBJ2-5; 7 bases align to TRBD1. The CDR3 is made up of 16 amino acids. The germline V gene encodes CDR1 SGHNT and CDR2 YYREEE (reference sequence). The junction had 11 bases not matched to a gene; V was cut back by 4 bases and J by 2 bases.

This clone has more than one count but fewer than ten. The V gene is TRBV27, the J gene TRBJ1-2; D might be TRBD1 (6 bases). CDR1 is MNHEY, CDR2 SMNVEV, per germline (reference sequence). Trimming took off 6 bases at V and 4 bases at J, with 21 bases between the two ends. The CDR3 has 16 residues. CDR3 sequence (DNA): TGTGCCAGCAGAGGAGTACAGGGCCCTCTCGGCTATGGCTACACCTTC. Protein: CASRGVQGPLGYGYTF.

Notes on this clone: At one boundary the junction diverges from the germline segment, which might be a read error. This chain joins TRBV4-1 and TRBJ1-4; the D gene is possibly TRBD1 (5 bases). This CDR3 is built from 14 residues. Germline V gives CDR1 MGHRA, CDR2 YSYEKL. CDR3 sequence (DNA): TGCGCCAGCAGCCAAGAAATTCGGAGGGGTGAGCAGGGTTTT. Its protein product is CASSQEIRRGEQGF.